Below, 2 T cell receptor beta chains from the same sample are listed, as sequenced in a study of T cell responses to AZD1222 COVID-19 vaccine. Measured with immunoSEQ multiplex PCR; TCRdb has only the in-frame clones, and not every one. This sample has over 45,000 clones; more than 75% occur once, and the top ten carry approximately 15%. Material: peripheral blood, obtained on day 0 of AZD1222 vaccination. These receptor sequences come from an adult in good health.

The V call is TRBV19, the J call TRBJ1-1, with D perhaps matching TRBD1 (6 bases). This CDR3 spans 16 amino acids. V gave up 0 bases and J gave up 3 bases, with 14 bases separating them. Germline V gene lookup returns CDR1 LNHDA and CDR2 SQIVND (reference sequence). For the CDR3, the DNA is TGTGCCAGTAGTATAGAGGGGGGGCGCTTGGACACTGAAGCTTTCTTT. As protein: CASSIEGGRLDTEAFF.

The chain combines TRBV6-5 with TRBJ2-7; maybe TRBD2 (5 bases). V gave up 5 bases and J gave up 3 bases, with 11 bases separating them. CDR3 length: 13 residues. In germline, CDR1 is MNHEY, CDR2 SVGAGI. The CDR3 spells CASSRDYNYEQYF. The CDR3 DNA is TGTGCCAGCAGTCGCGACTACAACTACGAGCAGTACTTC.